The T cell receptor beta chain under discussion was sequenced for a study of beta chain features in type 1 diabetes. Regarding the study as a whole: TCRB CDR3 length was moderately but significantly reduced in all four CD4+ subsets of Type 1 diabetes patients.

This CDR3 has 16 amino acids. Per the germline V gene, CDR1 is SGDLS and CDR2 is YYNGEE. The trim removed 0 bases at V and 3 bases at J, leaving 8 bases unmatched. Remarks on this clone: The antigen is not known.

Expressed TCRB transcripts were sequenced, since all the RNA that had been isolated was reverse transcribed. The table came from immunoSEQ multiplex PCR; TCRdb's copy has only in-frame clones and leaves some out. The sample shows fewer than 300,000 clones, roughly 20% of them seen only once. The sample consisted of naive CD4+ T cells from blood. This receptor was identified in a woman in her 40s with type 1 diabetes. This chain links TRBV9 with TRBJ2-5, with 7 bases aligning to TRBD1. CDR3 sequence reads: CASSVGRGQRKETQYF. CDR3 nucleotides: TGTGCCAGCAGCGTAGGAAGGGGACAGAGAAAAGAGACCCAGTACTTC. Full variable domain (rest looked up from reference TRBV9 and TRBJ2-5): DSGVTQTPKHLITATGQRVTLRCSPRSGDLSVYWYQQSLDQGLQFLIQYYNGEERAKGNILERFSAQQFPDLHSELNLSSLELGDSALYFCASSVGRGQRKETQYFGPGTRLLVL.